This TCR beta chain was retrieved from a study of blood T cell repertoires in COVID-19. Germline lookup yields CDR1 LGHDT and CDR2 YNNKEL (reference sequence). Unmatched junction bases numbered 12, after V lost 7 bases and J lost 3 bases. The CDR3 consists of 16 residues. This clone is a singleton in its sample. The assay was immunoSEQ multiplex PCR, and TCRdb's table has in-frame clones only and misses some. The table lists approximately 260,000 clones, about 88% of them singletons. The sequenced sample consisted of PBMCs or T cells enriched from blood (not recorded which). The sequence was collected from a man between 25 and 39 years old with acute COVID-19. The chain uses TRBV3-1 (or the pseudogene TRBV3-2) and TRBJ1-1; 9 nucleotides line up with TRBD1. This CDR3 is CASKGTGLFEDTEAFF. The CDR3, as DNA: TGTGCCAGCAAAGGGACAGGGTTATTTGAGGACACTGAAGCTTTCTTT.